In this sample, the clone carrying this T cell receptor beta chain turned up many times. Its antigen is not identified. The data are from a study of T cell repertoires in cytomegalovirus infection. About the research overall: Public TCR beta signatures provided an indication of both CMV infection and a matching HLA type.

MiXCR was run by TCRdb on the reads, yielding one entry per CDR3 protein. Here the sample spans approximately 200,000 distinct CDR3 sequences, 25% to 30% being singletons. Whole-study findings and limits: Ex vivo, HLA-C-restricted CMV-specific TCR beta clonotypes prevailed over the rest of the response. Accumulated public TCR beta family frequency recognized individuals carrying CMV together with the relevant HLA.

The CDR3 sequence is 15 residues long. Trimming took 5 bases from V and 1 from J; bases not matched to a gene: 6. The TCR originated in a human donor in good health (CMV status not recorded). Some clones in this sample may be carry-over from other donors' samples. The rearrangement links TRBV12-3 or TRBV12-4 to TRBJ2-3, with TRBD2 matching 7 bases. The sample consisted of PBMCs. The CDR3 coding sequence is TGTGCCAGCAGTCCCTCGGGAGGCCGCACAGATACGCAGTATTTT. Translating it yields CASSPSGGRTDTQYF.